Following are 14 T cell receptor beta chains from one sample sequenced in a study of blood T cells in healthy people across ages. The authors ran a second PCR of roughly 6 to 11 cycles using a sample-barcoded 5' primer and a J-beta primer mix. TCRdb processed the 5' RACE reads anew with MiXCR; each CDR3 protein has one entry. The sample shows fewer than 950,000 distinct CDR3 sequences, 50% to 65% of them seen only once. The sample taken for sequencing was blood. The receptors stem from an elderly man in good health.

This CDR3 is CASSYWTGAFF. CDR3 in DNA: TGTGCCAGCAGTTACTGGACCGGAGCTTTCTTT. This chain joins TRBV6-2 or TRBV6-3 and TRBJ1-1; D call uncertain. The CDR3 length is 11 residues. CDR1 MNHEY and CDR2 SVGEGT come from the germline V gene. Trimming removed 1 base from V and 10 bases from J, with 7 bases in between.

The gene calls are TRBV9 and TRBJ2-7; 9 bases line up with TRBD2. Germline V gene sequence: CDR1 SGDLS, CDR2 YYNGEE. The V gene end was trimmed by 3 bases and the J gene end by 6 bases; junction bases not matched to a gene: 10. The CDR3 totals 15 residues. DNA of the CDR3: TGTGCCAGCAGCGCCCAAGCGGGAGGTCCCTCCGAGCAGTACTTC. Translated, it gives CASSAQAGGPSEQYF.

The chain recombines TRBV7-9 with TRBJ2-5, with D tentatively TRBD2 (6 bases). This CDR3 comprises 15 residues. Germline CDR1 SEHNR, CDR2 FQNEAQ (reference sequence). The V gene lost 8 bases and the J gene lost 4 bases, with 20 bases spanning the gap. The CDR3: CASGLAAGLIETQYF. As DNA, the CDR3 is TGTGCCAGCGGATTAGCGGCAGGCCTGATAGAGACCCAGTACTTC.

V and J are TRBV9 and TRBJ1-2; D unclear. The CDR3 spans 16 residues. V lost 0 bases and J 2 bases, leaving 14 bases between the germline ends. Germline-derived CDR1 and CDR2 are SGDLS and YYNGEE. The CDR3 loop reads CASSVDPQRGNYGYTF. The CDR3 DNA reads as TGTGCCAGCAGCGTAGACCCCCAGCGAGGCAACTATGGCTACACCTTC.

This clonotype has a handful of counts. V usage is TRBV6-1 and J usage is TRBJ2-7; 9 positions match TRBD1. Germline V gene lookup returns CDR1 MNHNS and CDR2 SASEGT. V dropped 2 bases and J dropped 10; count of bases not matched to a gene: 9. The CDR3 consists of 14 residues. For the CDR3, the DNA is TGTGCCAGCAGTGAATTGTGGACAGGGGACCTCCAGTACTTC. The encoded protein is CASSELWTGDLQYF.

This clonotype has ten or more counts. The chain combines TRBV25-1 with TRBJ2-7, with no clear D. Germline CDR1 reads MGHDK; CDR2 reads SYGVNS. Trimming took 4 bases from V and 0 from J, leaving 4 bases between them. The CDR3 has 12 amino acids. The CDR3 nucleotides are TGTGCCAGCAGTGTTAGCTCCTACGAGCAGTACTTC. As protein: CASSVSSYEQYF.

The V gene is TRBV4-2, the J gene TRBJ2-5, with D tentatively TRBD2 (6 bases). The closer fit of TRBJ2-7 to the DNA end suggests the J call may be wrong. Germline-derived CDR1 and CDR2 are LGHNA and YNFKEQ. The CDR3 covers 15 residues. CDR3 amino acids: CASSSYLASEGEQYF. CDR3 sequence (DNA): TGTGCCAGCAGCTCCTACCTGGCTAGCGAGGGCGAGCAGTACTTC.

V gene TRBV4-2 combines with J gene TRBJ2-6; TRBD1 agrees at 8 bases. Trimming removed 7 bases from V and 2 bases from J; junction bases left unmatched: 1. The CDR3 totals 14 residues. Germline V CDR1 and CDR2: LGHNA, YNFKEQ. CDR3 coding DNA: TGTGCCAGCATGGACAGGGCTGGGGCCAACGTCCTGACTTTC. Encoded protein: CASMDRAGANVLTF.

The chain carries TRBV11-2 and TRBJ2-3; maybe TRBD1 (8 bases). Germline V gene sequence: CDR1 SGHAT, CDR2 FQNNGV. The CDR3 covers 15 residues. V was trimmed by 4 bases and J by 14 bases, leaving 25 bases between them. The CDR3 sequence: CASSSGQGGHRYAYF. For the CDR3, the DNA is TGTGCCAGCAGCTCCGGACAGGGAGGGCACAGATACGCGTATTTT. The full variable domain, rest sourced from reference TRBV11-2 and TRBJ2-3, is EAGVAQSPRYKIIEKRQSVAFWCNPISGHATLYWYQQILGQGPKLLIQFQNNGVVDDSQLPKDRFSAERLKGVDSTLKIQPAKLEDSAVYLCASSSGQGGHRYAYFGPGTRLTVL.

The J gene is TRBJ2-4, the V gene TRBV9; no reliable D call. The tail of the sequence fits TRBJ2-7 better, so the J call may be wrong. Germline V gene data show CDR1 as SGDLS and CDR2 as YYNGEE. The CDR3 sequence is 15 residues long. In DNA, the CDR3 is TGTGCCAGCAGCGTAGACGGCGTTGCTCCCTACGAGCAGTACTTC. Amino acids: CASSVDGVAPYEQYF.

The V gene is TRBV7-9, the J gene TRBJ1-4; weak D call: TRBD1 (5 bases). The length of the CDR3 is 15 residues. Germline V CDR1 and CDR2: SEHNR, FQNEAQ (reference sequence). Trimming left V 4 bases short and J 5 bases short, with 14 bases between. The CDR3 region is CASSSPTAGNEKLFF. The CDR3 bases are TGTGCCAGCAGCTCCCCGACAGCGGGGAATGAAAAACTGTTTTTT.

This clonotype was seen more than once but under ten times. This chain links TRBV18 with TRBJ2-6; tentative D call: TRBD1 (6 bases). Germline V CDR1 and CDR2: KGHSH, LQKENI. Deletions cut 2 bases from V and 1 base from J, with 15 bases between. The CDR3 spans 18 residues. CDR3 bases: TGTGCCAGCTCACCAACGACAGGCTCCCCATCTGGGGCCAACGTCCTGACTTTC. Its translation: CASSPTTGSPSGANVLTF.

CDR3 sequence (DNA): TGCGCCAGCAGCGGAGGGGACCGAGCTTTCTTT. It yields the protein CASSGGDRAFF. The chain links TRBV5-1 to TRBJ1-1; maybe TRBD1 (5 bases). Trimming took 4 bases from V and 10 from J, leaving 11 bases between them. The CDR3 runs 11 residues. Germline CDR1 is SGHRS and CDR2 is YFSETQ.

This clonotype came up many times. The chain combines TRBV2 with TRBJ2-7, with 9 bases aligning to TRBD2. Losses at the gene ends were 1 base for V and 5 bases for J; bases not matched to a gene: 6. The CDR3 is 15 amino acids. CDR1 is SNHLY, CDR2 FYNNEI, per germline. Here the CDR3 reads CASSEVLAGHNEQYF. In DNA form, the CDR3 reads TGTGCCAGCAGTGAAGTTCTAGCGGGACACAACGAGCAGTACTTC.